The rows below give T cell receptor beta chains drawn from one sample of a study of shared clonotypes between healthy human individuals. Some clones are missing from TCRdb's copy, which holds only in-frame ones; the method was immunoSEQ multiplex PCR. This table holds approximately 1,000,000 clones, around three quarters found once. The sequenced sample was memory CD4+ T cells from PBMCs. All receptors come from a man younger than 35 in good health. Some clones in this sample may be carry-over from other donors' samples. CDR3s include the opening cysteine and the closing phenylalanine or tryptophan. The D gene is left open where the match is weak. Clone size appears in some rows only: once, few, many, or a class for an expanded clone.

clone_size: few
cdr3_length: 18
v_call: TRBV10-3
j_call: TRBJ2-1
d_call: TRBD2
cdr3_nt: TGTGCCATCAGTGAGTACCCAGTTTCTGGCGGGAGGGCCGATGAGCAGTTCTTC
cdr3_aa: CAISEYPVSGGRADEQFF

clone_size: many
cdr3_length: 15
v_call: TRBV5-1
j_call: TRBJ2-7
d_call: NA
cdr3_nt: TGCGCCAGCAGCCTATCCTTTGACAGGATCTACGAGCAGTACTTC
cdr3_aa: CASSLSFDRIYEQYF

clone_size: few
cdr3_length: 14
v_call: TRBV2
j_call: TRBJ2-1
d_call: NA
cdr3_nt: TGTGCCAGCCAGACGGGAGTGGTTTACAATGAGCAGTTCTTC
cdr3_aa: CASQTGVVYNEQFF

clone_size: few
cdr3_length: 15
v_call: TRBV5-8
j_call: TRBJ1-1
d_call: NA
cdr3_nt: TGTGCCAGCAGCTTGGCAGGGACACCGAACACTGAAGCTTTCTTT
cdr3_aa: CASSLAGTPNTEAFF

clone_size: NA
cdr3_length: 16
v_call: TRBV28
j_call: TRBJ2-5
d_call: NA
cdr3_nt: TGTGCCAGCAGTCGGGGCGGGGCAGGGGAAGGGGAGACCCAGTACTTC
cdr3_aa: CASSRGGAGEGETQYF

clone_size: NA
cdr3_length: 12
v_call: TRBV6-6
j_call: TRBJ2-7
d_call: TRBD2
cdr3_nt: TGTGCCAGCAGCCCCCCGGGGGGGGAGCAGTACTTC
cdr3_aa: CASSPPGGEQYF

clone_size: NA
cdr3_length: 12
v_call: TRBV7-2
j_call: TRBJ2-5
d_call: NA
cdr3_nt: TGTGCCAGCAGCTTTAGTTCAGAGACCCAGTACTTC
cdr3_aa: CASSFSSETQYF

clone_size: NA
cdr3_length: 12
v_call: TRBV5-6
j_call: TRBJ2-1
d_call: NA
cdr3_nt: TGTGCCAGCAGCTATGGGGGCCATGAGCAGTTCTTC
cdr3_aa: CASSYGGHEQFF

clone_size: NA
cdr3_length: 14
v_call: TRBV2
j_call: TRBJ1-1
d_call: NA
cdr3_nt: TGTGCCAGCACCACGGAGAGTGGGGAAACTGAAGCTTTCTTT
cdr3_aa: CASTTESGETEAFF

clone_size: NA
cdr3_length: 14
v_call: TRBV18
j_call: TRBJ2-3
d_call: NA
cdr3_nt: TGTGCCAGCTCACCACCATCAAGCACAGATACGCAGTATTTT
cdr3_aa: CASSPPSSTDTQYF

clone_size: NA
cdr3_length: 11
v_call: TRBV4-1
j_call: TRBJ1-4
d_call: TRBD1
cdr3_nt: TGCGCCAGCAGCCTTTCGGACAGGCTGTTTTTT
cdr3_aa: CASSLSDRLFF

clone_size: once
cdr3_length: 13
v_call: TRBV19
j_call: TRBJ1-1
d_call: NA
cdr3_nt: TGTGCCAGTACCTGGGGGCGGGGGACTGAAGCTTTCTTT
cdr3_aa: CASTWGRGTEAFF

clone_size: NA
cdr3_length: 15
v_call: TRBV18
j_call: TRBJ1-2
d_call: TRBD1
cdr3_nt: TGTGCCAGCTCACAGCTGGACAGGGCGGACTATGGCTACACCTTC
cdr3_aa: CASSQLDRADYGYTF

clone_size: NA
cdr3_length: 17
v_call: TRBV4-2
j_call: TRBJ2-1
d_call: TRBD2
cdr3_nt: TGTGCCAGCAGCCCCGGCGGCGGGAGTAGTTCCTACAATGAGCAGTTCTTC
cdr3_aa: CASSPGGGSSSYNEQFF

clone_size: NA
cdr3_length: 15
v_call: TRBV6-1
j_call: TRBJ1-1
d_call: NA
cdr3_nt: TGTGCCAGCAGTGAAGCATACGGGGCGCCCACTGAAGCTTTCTTT
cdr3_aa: CASSEAYGAPTEAFF

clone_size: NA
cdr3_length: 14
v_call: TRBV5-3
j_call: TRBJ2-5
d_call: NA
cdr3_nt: TGTGCCAGAAGCTCCGGGACCCCCGAAGGGACCCAGTACTTC
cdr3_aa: CARSSGTPEGTQYF

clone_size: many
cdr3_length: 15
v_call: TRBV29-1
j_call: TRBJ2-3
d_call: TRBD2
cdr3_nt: TGCAGCGTTGTTGGGACTAGCGGGAGTCCAGATACGCAGTATTTT
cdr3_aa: CSVVGTSGSPDTQYF

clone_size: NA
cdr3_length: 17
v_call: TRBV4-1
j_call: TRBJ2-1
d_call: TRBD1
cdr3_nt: TGCGCCAGCAGCCAAACGGACAGGGGATCTACATACAATGAGCAGTTCTTC
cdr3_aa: CASSQTDRGSTYNEQFF

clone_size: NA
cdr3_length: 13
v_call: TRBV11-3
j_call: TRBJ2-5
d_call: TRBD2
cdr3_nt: TGTGCCAGCAGGGGGAGGGAGATGGAGACCCAGTACTTC
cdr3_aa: CASRGREMETQYF

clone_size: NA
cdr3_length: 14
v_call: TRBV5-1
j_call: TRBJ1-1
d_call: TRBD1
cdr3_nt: TGCGCCAGCAGCGAACTCCAGGGGGCGACTGAAGCTTTCTTT
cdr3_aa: CASSELQGATEAFF

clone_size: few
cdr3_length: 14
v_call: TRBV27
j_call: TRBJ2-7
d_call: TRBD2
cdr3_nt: TGTGCCAGCAGTTGGGGGGGGTCTACCTACGAGCAGTACTTC
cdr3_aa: CASSWGGSTYEQYF

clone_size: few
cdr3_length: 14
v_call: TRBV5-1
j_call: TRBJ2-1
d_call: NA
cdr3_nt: TGCGCCAGCAACCACGGCGGGGGCGACAATGAGCAGTTCTTC
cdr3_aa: CASNHGGGDNEQFF

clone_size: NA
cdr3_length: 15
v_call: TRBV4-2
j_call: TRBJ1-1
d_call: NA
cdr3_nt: TGTGCCAGCAGCCAAACACAGGGCGGCGACACTGAAGCTTTCTTT
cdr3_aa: CASSQTQGGDTEAFF

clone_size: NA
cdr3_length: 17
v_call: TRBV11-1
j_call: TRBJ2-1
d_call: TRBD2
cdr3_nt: TGTGCCAGCAGCCCGGGACTAGCGGGAGGATTTGGGAATGAGCAGTTCTTC
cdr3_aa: CASSPGLAGGFGNEQFF

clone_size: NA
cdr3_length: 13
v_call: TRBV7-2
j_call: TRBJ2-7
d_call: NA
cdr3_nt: TGTGCCAGCAGCTTCAGCGGTTCCTACGAGCAGTACTTC
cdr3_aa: CASSFSGSYEQYF

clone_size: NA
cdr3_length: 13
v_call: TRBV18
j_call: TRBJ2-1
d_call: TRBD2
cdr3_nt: TGTGCCAGCTCACCGGGGGGGTCTTCTGAGCAGTTCTTC
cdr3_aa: CASSPGGSSEQFF

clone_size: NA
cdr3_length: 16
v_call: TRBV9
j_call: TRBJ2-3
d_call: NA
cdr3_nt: TGTGCCAGCAGCGTAGCTACCGGCGGCTCCTTAGATACGCAGTATTTT
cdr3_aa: CASSVATGGSLDTQYF

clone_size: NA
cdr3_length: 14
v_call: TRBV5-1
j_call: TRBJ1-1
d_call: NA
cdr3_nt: TGCGCCAGCAGCGAATTACAGGGGAACACTGAAGCTTTCTTT
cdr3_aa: CASSELQGNTEAFF

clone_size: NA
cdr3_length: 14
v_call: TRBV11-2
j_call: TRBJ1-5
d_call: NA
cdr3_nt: TGTGCCAGCTCCTCCTCGGGGGGCAATCAGCCCCAGCATTTT
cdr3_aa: CASSSSGGNQPQHF

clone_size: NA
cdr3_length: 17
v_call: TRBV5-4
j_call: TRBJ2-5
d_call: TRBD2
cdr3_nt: TGTGCCAGCAGCGGTACTAGCGGGAGGCCGAGACAAGAGACCCAGTACTTC
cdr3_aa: CASSGTSGRPRQETQYF

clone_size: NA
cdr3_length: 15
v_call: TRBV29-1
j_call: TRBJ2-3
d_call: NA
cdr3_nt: TGCAGCGTTGAGGGTCGCAGTGTTGCACAAGATACGCAGTATTTT
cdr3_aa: CSVEGRSVAQDTQYF

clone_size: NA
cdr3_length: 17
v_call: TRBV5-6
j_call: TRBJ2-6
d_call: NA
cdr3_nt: TGTGCCAGCAGCGGGGACCGATTTCACTCTGGGGCCAACGTCCTGACTTTC
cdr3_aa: CASSGDRFHSGANVLTF

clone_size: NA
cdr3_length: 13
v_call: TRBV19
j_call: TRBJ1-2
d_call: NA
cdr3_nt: TGTGCCAGTAGTATAGGGAATGACTATGGCTACACCTTC
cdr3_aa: CASSIGNDYGYTF

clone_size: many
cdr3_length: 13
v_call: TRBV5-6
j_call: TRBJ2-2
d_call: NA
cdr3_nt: TGTGCCAGCAGGGGGCGTCGGACCGGGGAGCTGTTTTTT
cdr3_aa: CASRGRRTGELFF

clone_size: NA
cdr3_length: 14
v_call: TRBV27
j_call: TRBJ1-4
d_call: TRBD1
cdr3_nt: TGTGCCAGCAGGATGACAGGGTCGGGTGAAAAACTGTTTTTT
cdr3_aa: CASRMTGSGEKLFF

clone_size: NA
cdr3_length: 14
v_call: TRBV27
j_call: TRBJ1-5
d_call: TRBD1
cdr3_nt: TGTGCCAGCAGTCCCGGGACAGGGAATCAGCCCCAGCATTTT
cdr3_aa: CASSPGTGNQPQHF

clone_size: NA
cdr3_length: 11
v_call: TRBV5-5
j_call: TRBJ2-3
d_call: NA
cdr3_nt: TGTGCCAGCAATGGAGGAGATACGCAGTATTTT
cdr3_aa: CASNGGDTQYF

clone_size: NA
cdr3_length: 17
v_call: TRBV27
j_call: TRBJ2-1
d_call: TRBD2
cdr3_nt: TGTGCCAGCAGTCCCCACACTGCTAGCGGGAGGGCCAATGAGCAGTTCTTC
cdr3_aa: CASSPHTASGRANEQFF

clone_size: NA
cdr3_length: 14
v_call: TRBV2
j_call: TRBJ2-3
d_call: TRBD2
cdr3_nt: TGTGCCAGCAGTGTACTAGCGGGAGAGGATACGCAGTATTTT
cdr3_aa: CASSVLAGEDTQYF

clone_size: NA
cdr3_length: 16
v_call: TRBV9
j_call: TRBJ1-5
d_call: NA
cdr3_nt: TGTGCCAGCAGCGAAACGGGTGCTTCTTGGGATCAGCCCCAGCATTTT
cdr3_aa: CASSETGASWDQPQHF

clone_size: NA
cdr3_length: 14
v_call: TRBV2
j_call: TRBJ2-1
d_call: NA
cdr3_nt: TGTGCCGGATCGAACCAGGGGAAGTACAATGAGCAGTTCTTC
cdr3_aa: CAGSNQGKYNEQFF

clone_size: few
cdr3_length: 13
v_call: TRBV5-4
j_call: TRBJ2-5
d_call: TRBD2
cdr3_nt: TGTGCCAGCAGCTCCGGGGGGGCCGAGACCCAGTACTTC
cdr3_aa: CASSSGGAETQYF

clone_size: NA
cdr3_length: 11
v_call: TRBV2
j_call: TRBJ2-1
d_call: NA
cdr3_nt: TGTGCCAGCAAAACTGGAAATGAGCAGTTCTTC
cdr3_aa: CASKTGNEQFF

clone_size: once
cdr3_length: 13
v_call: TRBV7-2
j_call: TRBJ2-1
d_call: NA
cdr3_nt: TGTGCCAGCAGCTTAGCTTGGGAGAATGAGCAGTTCTTC
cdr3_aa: CASSLAWENEQFF

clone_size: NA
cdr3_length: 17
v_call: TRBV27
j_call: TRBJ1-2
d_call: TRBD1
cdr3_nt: TGTGCCAGCAGTTTGAATCGGGGTGACAGGGGAGCCTATGGCTACACCTTC
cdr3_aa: CASSLNRGDRGAYGYTF

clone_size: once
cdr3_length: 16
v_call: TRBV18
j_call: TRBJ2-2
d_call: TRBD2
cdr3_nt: TGTGCCAGCTCCCCAATGAGCGGGAGGAACACCGGGGAGCTGTTTTTT
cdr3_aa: CASSPMSGRNTGELFF